Given below is one TCR beta chain in context. Its antigen is not known. This sample is part of a study of radiation and T cells in renal cell carcinoma. Overall study results and limits: Pretreatment tumor biopsies were lacking, so baseline clonotypes are unknown.

Time point described: blood 4 weeks post-SBRT, at nephrectomy. Regarding treatment: 15 Gy SBRT to primary tumor, nephrectomy 4 weeks later. Nephrectomy followed 15 Gy stereotactic body radiation by 4 weeks. Clear cell pathology was present in this patient's renal cell carcinoma. TCRdb's copy holds only in-frame clones and misses some; the assay was immunoSEQ multiplex PCR. Of 60,000 to 75,000 clones listed, over 60% are singletons. Here the sequenced sample was blood, taken from a patient whose treatment included radiotherapy and nephrectomy. This TCR was sampled from a man aged 55-75 years with renal cell carcinoma.

The CDR3 DNA sequence: TGTGCCAGCAGCGGTCTTACCGGAGCAGGGACTAGTCTATATGAGCAGTTCTTC. Its protein is CASSGLTGAGTSLYEQFF. V is TRBV11-3 and J is TRBJ2-1; 8 positions match TRBD2. The germline CDR1 and CDR2 sequences are SGHNT and YENEEA. The V segment lost 5 bases and the J segment 8 bases; nucleotides outside the gene matches: 20. CDR3 length equals 18 residues.